In its sample, the clone carrying this T cell receptor (beta chain) was seen once. CDR1 SEHNR and CDR2 FQNEAQ come from the germline V gene (reference sequence). The CDR3 has 15 amino acids. The V gene end was trimmed by 6 bases and the J gene end by 8 bases; junction bases not matched to a gene: 11. The data stem from a study of T cell changes during pregnancy in multiple sclerosis. Assay used: immunoSEQ multiplex PCR; TCRdb lists only in-frame clones, some missing. The sample holds approximately 54,000 clones, about 91% seen once. The receptor was derived from a female donor in good health, enrolled as a control in a pregnancy study. The source material was peripheral blood, sampled after pregnancy. The V and J genes are TRBV7-9 and TRBJ1-4; 8 bases line up with TRBD1. In DNA, the CDR3 is TGTGCCAGCAGTAACCAACAGGGGGTAGCGGAAAAACTGTTTTTT. It is translated as CASSNQQGVAEKLFF.